Listed below are T cell receptor beta chains from one sample, sequenced in a study of blood T cell repertoires in COVID-19. Libraries were prepared by immunoSEQ multiplex PCR; TCRdb keeps only in-frame clonotypes and omits some of them. The sample carries around 320,000 clones, under 90% recorded once. The sequenced sample was peripheral blood. These TCRs come from a woman aged 25 to 39 with COVID-19, enrolled during active disease. The conserved cysteine and the conserved F or W are not part of the CDR3 here. Fields, in order: J gene, V gene, clone size, CDR3 protein. Clone sizes are given selectively: once, few, many, or a class where the clone is expanded.

j_gene: TRBJ2-1; v_gene: TRBV5-5; abundance: NA; CDR3aa: ASSPTVNEQF
j_gene: TRBJ2-1; v_gene: TRBV27; abundance: NA; CDR3aa: ASRGGADYNEQF
j_gene: TRBJ1-2; v_gene: TRBV11-2; abundance: NA; CDR3aa: ASREQGLYPNYGYT
j_gene: TRBJ1-2; v_gene: TRBV6-5; abundance: NA; CDR3aa: ASSQDRVYGYT
j_gene: TRBJ2-3; v_gene: TRBV19; abundance: NA; CDR3aa: ASGGGTITDTQY
j_gene: TRBJ1-2; v_gene: TRBV10-3; abundance: NA; CDR3aa: AISYARDSTIGYT
j_gene: TRBJ1-2; v_gene: TRBV5-6; abundance: NA; CDR3aa: ASSLRQVYGYT
j_gene: TRBJ1-1; v_gene: TRBV21-1; abundance: once; CDR3aa: ASSKEQGPDMNTEAF
j_gene: TRBJ2-7; v_gene: TRBV6-5; abundance: NA; CDR3aa: ASSYGGGGAFHEQY
j_gene: TRBJ1-6; v_gene: TRBV7-6; abundance: once; CDR3aa: ASSLLVRGDNSPLH
j_gene: TRBJ1-1; v_gene: TRBV7-9; abundance: NA; CDR3aa: ASTGEMNTEAF
j_gene: TRBJ1-1; v_gene: TRBV7-6; abundance: NA; CDR3aa: ASSLRTGESHTEAF
j_gene: TRBJ2-2; v_gene: TRBV7-9; abundance: NA; CDR3aa: ASSSLTGELF
j_gene: TRBJ1-1; v_gene: TRBV27; abundance: NA; CDR3aa: ASSFPGTVEAF
j_gene: TRBJ1-1; v_gene: TRBV2; abundance: NA; CDR3aa: ASSIDSNTEAF
j_gene: TRBJ1-5; v_gene: TRBV11-2; abundance: once; CDR3aa: ASSSGGPQH
j_gene: TRBJ1-4; v_gene: TRBV7-2; abundance: NA; CDR3aa: ASSLVTATNEKLF
j_gene: TRBJ2-2; v_gene: TRBV2; abundance: NA; CDR3aa: ASSERTGELF
j_gene: TRBJ1-6; v_gene: TRBV6-5; abundance: NA; CDR3aa: ASSYEGGSNSPLH
j_gene: TRBJ1-6; v_gene: TRBV2; abundance: NA; CDR3aa: ASYQGQGFPPLH
j_gene: TRBJ2-7; v_gene: TRBV4-1; abundance: once; CDR3aa: ASSQRGGKKSYEQY
j_gene: TRBJ2-5; v_gene: TRBV5-1; abundance: once; CDR3aa: ASTTPGSQETQY
j_gene: TRBJ2-1; v_gene: TRBV19; abundance: NA; CDR3aa: ASTLPGQGELNEQF
j_gene: TRBJ1-4; v_gene: TRBV18; abundance: NA; CDR3aa: ASSPAARTGLPKLF
j_gene: TRBJ1-5; v_gene: TRBV20-1; abundance: NA; CDR3aa: SASPGGGGVSQPQH